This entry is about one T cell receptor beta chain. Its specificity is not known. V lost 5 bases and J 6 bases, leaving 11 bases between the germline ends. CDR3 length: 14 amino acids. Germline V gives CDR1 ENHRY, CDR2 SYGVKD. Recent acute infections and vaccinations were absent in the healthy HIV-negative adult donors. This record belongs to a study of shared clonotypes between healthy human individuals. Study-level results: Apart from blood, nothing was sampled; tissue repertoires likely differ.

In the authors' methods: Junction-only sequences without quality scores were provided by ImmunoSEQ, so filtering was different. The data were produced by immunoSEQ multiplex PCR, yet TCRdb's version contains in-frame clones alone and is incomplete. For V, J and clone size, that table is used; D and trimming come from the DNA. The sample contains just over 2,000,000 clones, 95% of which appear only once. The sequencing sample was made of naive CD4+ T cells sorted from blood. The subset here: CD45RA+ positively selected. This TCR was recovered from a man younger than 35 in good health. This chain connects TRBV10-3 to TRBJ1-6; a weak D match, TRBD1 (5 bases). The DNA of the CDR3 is TGTGCCATCAGTTACGGGGGAAGTAATTCACCCCTCCACTTT. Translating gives CAISYGGSNSPLHF.